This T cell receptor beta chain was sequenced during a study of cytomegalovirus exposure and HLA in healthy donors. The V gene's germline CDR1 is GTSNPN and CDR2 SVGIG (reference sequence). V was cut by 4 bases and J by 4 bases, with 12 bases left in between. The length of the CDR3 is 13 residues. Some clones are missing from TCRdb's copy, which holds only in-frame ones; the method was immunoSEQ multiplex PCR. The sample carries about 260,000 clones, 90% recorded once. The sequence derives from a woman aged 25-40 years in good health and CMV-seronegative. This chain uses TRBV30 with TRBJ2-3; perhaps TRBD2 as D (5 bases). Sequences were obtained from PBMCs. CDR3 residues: CAWNYRGSDTQYF. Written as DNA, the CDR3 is TGTGCCTGGAATTATCGGGGATCAGATACGCAGTATTTT.